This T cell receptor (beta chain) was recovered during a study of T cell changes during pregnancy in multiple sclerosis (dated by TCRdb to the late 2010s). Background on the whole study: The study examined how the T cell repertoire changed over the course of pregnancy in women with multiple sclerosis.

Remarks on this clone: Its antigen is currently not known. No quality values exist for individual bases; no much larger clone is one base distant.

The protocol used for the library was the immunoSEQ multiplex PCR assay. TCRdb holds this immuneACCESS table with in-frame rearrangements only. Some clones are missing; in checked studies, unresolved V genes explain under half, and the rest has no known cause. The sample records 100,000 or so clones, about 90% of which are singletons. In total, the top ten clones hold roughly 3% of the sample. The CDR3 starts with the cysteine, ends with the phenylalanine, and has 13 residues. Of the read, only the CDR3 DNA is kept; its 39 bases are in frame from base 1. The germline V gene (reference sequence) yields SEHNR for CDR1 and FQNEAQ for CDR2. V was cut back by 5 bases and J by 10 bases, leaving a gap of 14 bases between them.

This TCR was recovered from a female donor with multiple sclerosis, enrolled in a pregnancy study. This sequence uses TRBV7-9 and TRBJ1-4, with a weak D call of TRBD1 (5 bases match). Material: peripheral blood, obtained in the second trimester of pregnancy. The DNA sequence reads TGTGCCAGCAGCCTCCAGGGTTTCGGAAAACTGTTTTTT. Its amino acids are CASSLQGFGKLFF.